The clone carrying this T cell receptor (beta chain) was counted a single time. Its target is not known. TCR beta VDJ combinations and CDR3 sequences were profiled from genomic DNA. TCRdb re-called the reads through MiXCR, storing one row per CDR3 protein. The sample contains more than 150,000 distinct CDR3 sequences, about half of which appear only once. The sample belongs to a study of CD8+CD57+ T cells in acquired aplastic anemia. The germline CDR1 and CDR2 sequences are KGHDR and SFDVKD. V gave up 2 bases and J gave up 9 bases; unmatched junction bases: 5. This CDR3 contains 15 residues. Study-level findings and limits: Overlapping CD8+ CDR3 repertoires of patients and controls contained approximately 28 shared sequences.

Patients picked for sequencing had shown CD8+CD57+ cell expansion detected by flow cytometry. Every patient was diagnosed with severe acquired aplastic anemia. Specimen: sorted CD4+, CD8+, or CD8+CD57+ T cells (not recorded which) from PBMCs. This TCR came from a human donor with aplastic anemia. This chain uses TRBV24-1 with TRBJ2-1; 11 bases agree with TRBD2. CDR3 in amino acids: CATSDWTSGWGEQFF. CDR3 bases: TGTGCCACCAGTGATTGGACTAGCGGGTGGGGTGAGCAGTTCTTC.